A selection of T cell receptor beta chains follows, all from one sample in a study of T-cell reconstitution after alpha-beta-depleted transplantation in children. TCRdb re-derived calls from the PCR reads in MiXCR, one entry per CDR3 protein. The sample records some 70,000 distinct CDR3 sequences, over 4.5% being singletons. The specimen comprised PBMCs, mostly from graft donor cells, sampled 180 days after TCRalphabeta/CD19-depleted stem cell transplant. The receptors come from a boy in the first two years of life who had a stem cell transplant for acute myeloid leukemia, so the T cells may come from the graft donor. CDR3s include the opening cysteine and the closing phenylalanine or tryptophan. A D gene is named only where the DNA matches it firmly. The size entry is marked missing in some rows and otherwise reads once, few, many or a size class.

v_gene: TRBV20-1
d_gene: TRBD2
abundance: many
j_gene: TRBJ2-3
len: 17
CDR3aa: CSASPRLAGVITDTQYF
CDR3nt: TGCAGTGCTAGTCCCCGCCTAGCGGGGGTGATCACAGATACGCAGTATTTT

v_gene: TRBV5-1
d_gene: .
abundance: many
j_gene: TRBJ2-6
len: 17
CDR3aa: CASSLVATGSGANVLTF
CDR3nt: TGCGCCAGCAGCTTGGTCGCAACAGGTTCTGGGGCCAACGTCCTGACTTTC

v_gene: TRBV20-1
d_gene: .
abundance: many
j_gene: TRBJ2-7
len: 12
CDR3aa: CSAAGISYEQYF
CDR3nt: TGCAGTGCTGCCGGGATTTCCTACGAGCAGTACTTC

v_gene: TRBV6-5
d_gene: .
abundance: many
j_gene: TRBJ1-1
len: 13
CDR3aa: CASSYGRLYQAFF
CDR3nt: TGTGCCAGCAGTTACGGGAGGTTATACCAAGCTTTCTTT

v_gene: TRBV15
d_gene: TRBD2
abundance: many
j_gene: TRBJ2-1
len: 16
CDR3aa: CATSRAGTRLYNEQFF
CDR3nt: TGTGCCACCAGCAGAGCCGGGACTAGGCTGTACAATGAGCAGTTCTTC

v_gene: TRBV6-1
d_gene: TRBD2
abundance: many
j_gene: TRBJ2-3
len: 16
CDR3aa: CASSRGTSGPTDTQYF
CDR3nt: TGTGCCAGCAGTAGGGGGACTAGCGGCCCCACAGATACGCAGTATTTT

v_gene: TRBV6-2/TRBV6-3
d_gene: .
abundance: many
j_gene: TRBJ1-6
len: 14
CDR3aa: CASADFLTGSPLHF
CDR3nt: TGTGCCAGTGCGGACTTCCTAACGGGGTCACCCCTCCACTTT

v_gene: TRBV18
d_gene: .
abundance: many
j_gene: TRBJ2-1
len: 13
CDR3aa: CASSLGQTNEQFF
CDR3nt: TGTGCCAGCTCGCTGGGACAAACTAATGAGCAGTTCTTC

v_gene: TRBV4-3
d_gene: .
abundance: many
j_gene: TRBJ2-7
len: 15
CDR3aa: CASSQGGTPFYEQYF
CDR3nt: TGCGCCAGCAGCCAGGGCGGGACACCCTTCTACGAGCAGTACTTC

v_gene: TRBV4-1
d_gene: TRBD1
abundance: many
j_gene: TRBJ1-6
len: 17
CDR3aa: CASSQDRPTGLFSPLHF
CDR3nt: TGCGCCAGCAGCCAAGATCGCCCGACAGGGCTATTTTCACCCCTCCACTTT

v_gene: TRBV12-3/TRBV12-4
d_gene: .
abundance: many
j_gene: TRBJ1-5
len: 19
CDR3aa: CASSLAEGVIGYSNQPQHF
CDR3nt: TGTGCCAGCAGTTTAGCGGAGGGCGTTATTGGTTATAGCAATCAGCCCCAGCATTTT

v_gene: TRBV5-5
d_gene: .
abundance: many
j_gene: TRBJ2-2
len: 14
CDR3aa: CASSYRPSTGELFF
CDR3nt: TGTGCCAGCAGCTATCGGCCGAGCACCGGGGAGCTGTTTTTT

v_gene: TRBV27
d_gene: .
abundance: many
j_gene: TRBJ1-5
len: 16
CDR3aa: CAINDKGGYSNQPQHF
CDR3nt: TGTGCCATCAACGACAAGGGAGGGTATAGCAATCAGCCCCAGCATTTT

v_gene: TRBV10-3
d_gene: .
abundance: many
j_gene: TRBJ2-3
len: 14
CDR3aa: CAISAGASTDTQYF
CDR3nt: TGTGCCATCAGTGCTGGGGCCAGCACAGATACGCAGTATTTT

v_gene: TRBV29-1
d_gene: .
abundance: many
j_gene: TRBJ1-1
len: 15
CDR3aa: CSVEGSTVSNTEAFF
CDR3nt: TGCAGCGTTGAGGGCTCGACAGTTTCTAACACTGAAGCTTTCTTT

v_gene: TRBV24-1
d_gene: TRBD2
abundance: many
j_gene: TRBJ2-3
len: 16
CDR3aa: CATSMPSGVASDTQYF
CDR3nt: TGTGCCACCAGTATGCCTAGCGGGGTCGCATCAGATACGCAGTATTTT

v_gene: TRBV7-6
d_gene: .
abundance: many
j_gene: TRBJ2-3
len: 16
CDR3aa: CASSPPRRTSTDTQYF
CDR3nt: TGTGCCAGCAGCCCGCCCAGGCGTACTAGCACAGATACGCAGTATTTT

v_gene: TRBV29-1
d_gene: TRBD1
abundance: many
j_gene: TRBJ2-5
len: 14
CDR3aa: CSVRPETGLETQYF
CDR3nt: TGCAGCGTCCGACCGGAGACAGGGTTAGAGACCCAGTACTTC

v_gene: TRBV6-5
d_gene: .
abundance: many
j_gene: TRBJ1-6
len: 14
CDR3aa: CASSLTRVGSPLHF
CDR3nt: TGTGCCAGCAGCCTGACGCGGGTGGGTTCACCCCTCCACTTT

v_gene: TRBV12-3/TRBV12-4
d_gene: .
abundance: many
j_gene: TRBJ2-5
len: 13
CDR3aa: CASSFADAETQYF
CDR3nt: TGTGCCAGCAGTTTCGCGGACGCGGAGACCCAGTACTTC

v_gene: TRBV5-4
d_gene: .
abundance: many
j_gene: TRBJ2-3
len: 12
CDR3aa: CASSLFPDTQYF
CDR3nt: TGTGCCAGCAGCTTGTTCCCAGATACGCAGTATTTT

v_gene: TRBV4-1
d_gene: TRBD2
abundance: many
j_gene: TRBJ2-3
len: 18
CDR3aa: CASSQSGGAGVGTDTQYF
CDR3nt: TGCGCCAGCAGCCAGAGCGGGGGGGCTGGGGTTGGAACAGATACGCAGTATTTT

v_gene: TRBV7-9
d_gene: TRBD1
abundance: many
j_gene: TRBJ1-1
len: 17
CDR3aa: CASSISPGQGKSTEAFF
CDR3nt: TGTGCCAGCAGCATTTCTCCGGGACAGGGGAAGAGCACTGAAGCTTTCTTT

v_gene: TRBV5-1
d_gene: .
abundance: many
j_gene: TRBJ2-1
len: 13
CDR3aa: CASSNGGYNEQFF
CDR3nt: TGCGCCAGCAGCAATGGGGGATACAATGAGCAGTTCTTC

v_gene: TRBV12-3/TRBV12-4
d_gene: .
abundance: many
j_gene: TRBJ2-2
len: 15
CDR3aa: CASRLTGLNTGELFF
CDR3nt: TGTGCCAGCAGGTTAACCGGACTAAACACCGGGGAGCTGTTTTTT

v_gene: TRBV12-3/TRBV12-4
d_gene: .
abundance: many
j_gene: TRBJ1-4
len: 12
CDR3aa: CASAIEGEKLFF
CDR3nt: TGTGCCAGCGCAATCGAGGGAGAAAAACTGTTTTTT

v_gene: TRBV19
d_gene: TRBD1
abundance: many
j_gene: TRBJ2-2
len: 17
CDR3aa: CASSIGWGQGRTGELFF
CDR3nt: TGTGCCAGTAGTATAGGATGGGGACAGGGGCGCACCGGGGAGCTGTTTTTT

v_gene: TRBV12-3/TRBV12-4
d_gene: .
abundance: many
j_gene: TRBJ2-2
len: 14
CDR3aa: CASSWAENTGELFF
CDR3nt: TGTGCCAGCAGTTGGGCGGAGAACACCGGGGAGCTGTTTTTT

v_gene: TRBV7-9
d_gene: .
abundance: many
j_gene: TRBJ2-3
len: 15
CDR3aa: CASSKPGLLTDTQYF
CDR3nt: TGTGCCAGCAGCAAGCCGGGACTTCTCACAGATACGCAGTATTTT

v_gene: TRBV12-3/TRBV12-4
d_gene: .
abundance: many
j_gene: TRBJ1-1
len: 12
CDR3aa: CASNRGPWNAFF
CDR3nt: TGTGCCAGCAACCGGGGACCGTGGAACGCTTTCTTT

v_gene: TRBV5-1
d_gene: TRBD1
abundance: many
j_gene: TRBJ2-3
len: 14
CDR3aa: CASSSRDRADTQYF
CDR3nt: TGCGCCAGCAGCTCCCGGGACAGGGCAGATACGCAGTATTTT

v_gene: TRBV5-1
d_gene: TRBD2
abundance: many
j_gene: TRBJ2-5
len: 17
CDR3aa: CASSFGTSGGPQETQYF
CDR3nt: TGCGCCAGCAGCTTTGGGACTAGCGGGGGCCCTCAAGAGACCCAGTACTTC

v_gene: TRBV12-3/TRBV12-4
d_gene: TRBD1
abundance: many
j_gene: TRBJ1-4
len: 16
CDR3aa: CASSFPMGQFNEKLFF
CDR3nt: TGTGCCAGCAGTTTCCCGATGGGACAGTTTAATGAAAAACTGTTTTTT

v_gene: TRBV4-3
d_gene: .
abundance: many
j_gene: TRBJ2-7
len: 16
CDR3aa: CASSQAFDSASYEQYF
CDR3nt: TGCGCCAGCAGCCAAGCGTTTGACTCAGCCTCCTACGAGCAGTACTTC

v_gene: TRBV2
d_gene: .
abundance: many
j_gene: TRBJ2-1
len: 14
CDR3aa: CASRGDPLPSEQFF
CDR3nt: TGTGCCAGCAGGGGGGACCCCCTCCCAAGTGAGCAGTTCTTC

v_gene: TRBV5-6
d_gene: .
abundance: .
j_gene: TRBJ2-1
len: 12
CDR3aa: CASSPALGWQFF
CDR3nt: TGTGCCAGCAGCCCCGCCCTTGGATGGCAGTTCTTC

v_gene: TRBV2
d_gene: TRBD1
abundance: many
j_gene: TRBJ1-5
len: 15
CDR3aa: CASSDDREGVQPQHF
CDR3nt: TGTGCCAGCAGTGACGACAGGGAGGGTGTTCAGCCCCAGCATTTT

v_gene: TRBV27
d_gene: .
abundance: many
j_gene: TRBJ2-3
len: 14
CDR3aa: CASMSGGLTDTQYF
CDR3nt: TGTGCCAGCATGTCGGGGGGCCTCACAGATACGCAGTATTTT

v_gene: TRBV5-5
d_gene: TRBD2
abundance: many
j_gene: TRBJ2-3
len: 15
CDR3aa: CASLLAGGRGDTQYF
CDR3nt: TGTGCCAGCCTATTAGCGGGGGGGAGAGGGGATACGCAGTATTTT

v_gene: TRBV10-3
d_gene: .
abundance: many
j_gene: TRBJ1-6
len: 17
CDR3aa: CAISVNQGPTDNSPLHF
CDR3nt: TGTGCCATCAGTGTTAATCAGGGGCCTACCGATAATTCACCCCTCCACTTT

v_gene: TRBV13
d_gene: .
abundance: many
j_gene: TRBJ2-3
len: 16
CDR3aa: CASSKSGSPSTDTQYF
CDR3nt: TGTGCCAGCAGCAAGAGCGGTTCCCCTAGCACAGATACGCAGTATTTT

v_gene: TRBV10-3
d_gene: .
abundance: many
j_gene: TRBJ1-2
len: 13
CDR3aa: CAISLDGSYGYTF
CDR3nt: TGTGCCATCAGCCTGGACGGTAGCTATGGCTACACCTTC

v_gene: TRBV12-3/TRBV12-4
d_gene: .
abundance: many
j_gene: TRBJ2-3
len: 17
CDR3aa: CASSLVGVGDYTDTQYF
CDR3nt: TGTGCCAGCAGTTTAGTAGGGGTGGGAGACTACACAGATACGCAGTATTTT

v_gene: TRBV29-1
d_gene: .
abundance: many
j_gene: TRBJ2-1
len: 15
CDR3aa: CSVRPTEASYNEQFF
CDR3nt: TGCAGCGTTCGACCAACCGAAGCCTCCTACAATGAGCAGTTCTTC

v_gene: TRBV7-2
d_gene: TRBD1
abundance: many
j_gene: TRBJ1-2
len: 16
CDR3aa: CASSLGPTGDVYGYTF
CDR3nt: TGTGCCAGCAGCTTAGGGCCTACAGGGGATGTCTATGGCTACACCTTC

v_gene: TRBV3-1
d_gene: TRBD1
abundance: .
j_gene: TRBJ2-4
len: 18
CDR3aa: CACCQVKGGGRRTDIQYF
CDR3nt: TGTGCCTGCTGCCAAGTCAAAGGGGGCGGACGTAGAACGGACATTCAGTACTTC

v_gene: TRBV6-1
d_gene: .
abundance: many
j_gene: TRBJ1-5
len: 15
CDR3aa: CASRPPGDSNQPQHF
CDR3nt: TGTGCCAGCAGACCTCCCGGGGACAGCAATCAGCCCCAGCATTTT

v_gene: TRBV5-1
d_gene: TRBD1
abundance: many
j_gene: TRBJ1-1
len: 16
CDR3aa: CASSLGQGRMVTEAFF
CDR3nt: TGCGCCAGCAGCCTTGGACAGGGCCGGATGGTCACTGAAGCTTTCTTT

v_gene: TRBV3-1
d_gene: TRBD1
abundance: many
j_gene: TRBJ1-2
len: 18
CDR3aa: CASRDLGTGGTLGYGYTF
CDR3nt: TGTGCCAGCAGGGACCTCGGGACAGGGGGGACCTTAGGCTATGGCTACACCTTC

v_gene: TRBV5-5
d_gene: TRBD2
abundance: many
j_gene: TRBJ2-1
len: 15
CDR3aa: CASSLGLAGSYEQFF
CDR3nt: TGTGCCAGCAGCCTGGGTCTAGCGGGGTCCTATGAGCAGTTCTTC

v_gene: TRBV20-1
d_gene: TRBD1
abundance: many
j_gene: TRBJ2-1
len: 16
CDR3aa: CSARRPGQSSYNEQFF
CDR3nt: TGCAGTGCTAGACGTCCGGGACAGAGCTCCTACAATGAGCAGTTCTTC

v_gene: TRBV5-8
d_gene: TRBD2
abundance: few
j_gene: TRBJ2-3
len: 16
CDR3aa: CASSPWGTTDTDTQYF
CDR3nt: TGTGCCAGCAGCCCTTGGGGGACTACCGACACAGATACGCAGTATTTT

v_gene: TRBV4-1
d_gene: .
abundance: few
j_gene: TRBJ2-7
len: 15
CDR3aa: CASSQGHQTTYEQYF
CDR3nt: TGCGCCAGCAGCCAAGGCCATCAGACAACCTACGAGCAGTACTTC

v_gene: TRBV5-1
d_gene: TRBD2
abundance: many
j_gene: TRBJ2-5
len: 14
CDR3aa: CASRPGLGQETQYF
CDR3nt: TGCGCCAGTCGACCGGGACTAGGACAAGAGACCCAGTACTTC

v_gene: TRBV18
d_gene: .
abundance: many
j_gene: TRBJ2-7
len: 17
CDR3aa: CASSPQRTRGSPYEQYF
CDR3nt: TGTGCCAGCTCACCACAAAGAACCAGGGGATCCCCCTACGAGCAGTACTTC

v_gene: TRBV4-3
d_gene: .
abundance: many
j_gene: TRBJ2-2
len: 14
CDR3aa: CASSQGFGTGELFF
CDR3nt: TGCGCCAGCAGCCAAGGGTTCGGCACCGGGGAGCTGTTTTTT

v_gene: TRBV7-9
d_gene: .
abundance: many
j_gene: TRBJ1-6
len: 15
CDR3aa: CASSLVGRTHSPLHF
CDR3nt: TGTGCCAGCAGCTTAGTCGGGAGGACCCATTCACCCCTCCACTTT

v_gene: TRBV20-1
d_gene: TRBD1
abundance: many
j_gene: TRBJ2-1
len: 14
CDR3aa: CSARRGQGYNEQFF
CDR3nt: TGCAGTGCTAGAAGAGGACAGGGCTACAATGAGCAGTTCTTC